One sample yielded the 20 T cell receptor beta chains listed below, sequenced in a study of blood T cell repertoires in COVID-19. This table comes from immunoSEQ multiplex PCR, and its TCRdb copy is limited to in-frame clones, with some not included. Of 150,000 to 200,000 clones in the sample, approximately 89% were seen once. The sample comprised peripheral blood. The receptors come from a man in his 70s with acute or convalescent COVID-19.

This chain connects TRBV5-1 to TRBJ1-1; no firm D call. The germline CDR1 and CDR2 sequences are SGHRS and YFSETQ. The length of the CDR3 is 15 residues. Between the trimmed V and J ends, which lost 4 bases and 1 base, there was a span of 14 bases. CDR3 loop: CASSLEGLTNTEAFF. In nucleotides, the CDR3 is TGCGCCAGCAGCCTCGAGGGCCTCACGAACACTGAAGCTTTCTTT.

The V call is TRBV9, the J call TRBJ1-3; TRBD1 is a possible D gene (5 bases). Trimming removed 3 bases at V and 0 bases at J, with 16 bases between. This CDR3 region has 17 residues. Per germline, CDR1 SGDLS and CDR2 YYNGEE. This chain's CDR3 is CASSAIGHSSSGNTIYF. The CDR3 DNA is TGTGCCAGCAGCGCAATCGGACACTCGAGCTCTGGAAACACCATATATTTT. Together with reference TRBV9 and TRBJ1-3, the CDR3 gives the full variable domain: DSGVTQTPKHLITATGQRVTLRCSPRSGDLSVYWYQQSLDQGLQFLIQYYNGEERAKGNILERFSAQQFPDLHSELNLSSLELGDSALYFCASSAIGHSSSGNTIYFGEGSWLTVV.

The V gene is TRBV30, the J gene TRBJ1-1; D uncertain. V lost 2 bases, J lost 1 base, and 8 bases lay in between. The CDR3 sequence is 13 residues long. Germline lookup yields CDR1 GTSNPN and CDR2 SVGIG (reference sequence). DNA of the CDR3: TGTGCCTGGAGTTCCCCCCAGAACACTGAAGCTTTCTTT. This codes for CAWSSPQNTEAFF.

The chain is built from TRBV13 and TRBJ1-6; D might be TRBD1 (5 bases). Germline assignment: CDR1 PRHDT and CDR2 FYEKMQ (reference sequence). V was clipped by 2 bases and J by 10 bases, with 15 bases between them. This CDR3 has 15 residues. Here the CDR3 reads CASSLLGGRTSPLHF. The DNA of the CDR3 is TGTGCCAGCAGCTTATTGGGGGGTCGAACGTCACCCCTCCACTTT.

The chain couples TRBV7-9 to TRBJ2-3; D is ambiguous. CDR1 SEHNR and CDR2 FQNEAQ come from the germline V gene (reference sequence). V was pared by 0 bases and J by 2 bases, with 9 bases between. The CDR3 spans 15 residues. The CDR3 DNA is TGTGCCAGCAGCTTAGCCATCGACATCACAGATACGCAGTATTTT. It codes for CASSLAIDITDTQYF.

The rearrangement joins TRBV4-3 to TRBJ2-7, with unresolved D. Germline V gene sequence: CDR1 LGHNA, CDR2 YSLEER. The CDR3 totals 14 residues. V was clipped by 1 base and J by 0 bases, with 7 bases between them. CDR3 nucleotide sequence: TGCGCCAGCAGCCAAGTCGCCTACTCCTACGAGCAGTACTTC. Its translation: CASSQVAYSYEQYF.

The rearrangement joins TRBV2 to TRBJ1-1; D unresolved. V lost 1 base and J 8 bases, leaving 2 bases between the germline ends. CDR1 is SNHLY and CDR2 is FYNNEI in the germline V gene. This CDR3 contains 10 residues. The CDR3 coding sequence is TGTGCCAGCAGTGAAGTAGAAGCTTTCTTT. Translation: CASSEVEAFF.

V is TRBV3-1 (or the pseudogene TRBV3-2) and J is TRBJ2-1; 7 positions match TRBD1. Looked up from germline, CDR1 is LGHDT and CDR2 is YNNKEL (reference sequence). The CDR3 loop spans 15 amino acids. V lost 3 bases and J lost 0; bases outside the gene matches: 2. The CDR3, as DNA: TGTGCCAGCAGCCACCGGGACAGCTCCTACAATGAGCAGTTCTTC. Translated: CASSHRDSSYNEQFF.

J is TRBJ2-1 and V is TRBV3-1 (or the pseudogene TRBV3-2); 8 bases align to TRBD1. This CDR3 has 15 residues. The germline CDR1 and CDR2 sequences are LGHDT and YNNKEL (reference sequence). V gave up 1 base and J gave up 4 bases; unmatched junction bases: 3. CDR3 amino acids: CASSQAGQGYNEQFF. Written as DNA, the CDR3 is TGTGCCAGCAGCCAAGCTGGACAGGGTTACAATGAGCAGTTCTTC.

The chain recombines TRBV12-5 with TRBJ2-7; D is possibly TRBD1 (6 bases). The CDR3 has 12 amino acids. With 10 bases removed from V and 5 bases from J, the gap between germline ends came to 15 bases. CDR1 is LGHNT, CDR2 FRNRAP, per germline. The CDR3: CATSPGADEQYF. Written as DNA, the CDR3 is TGTGCTACCTCCCCAGGGGCCGACGAGCAGTACTTC.

The chain links TRBV9 to TRBJ2-2, with TRBD1 as a possible D gene (5 bases). Trimming left V 0 bases short and J 5 bases short, with 11 bases between. Germline V gene lookup returns CDR1 SGDLS and CDR2 YYNGEE. This CDR3 has 15 amino acids. The CDR3 nucleotides read TGTGCCAGCAGCGTAGTTTCAGGGCGGACCGGGGAGCTGTTTTTT. Its protein is CASSVVSGRTGELFF.

This rearrangement joins TRBV7-2 to TRBJ1-2; D unclear. The V end was cut by 6 bases, the J end by 3 bases, with 14 bases between. Per germline, CDR1 SGHTA and CDR2 FQGNSA. This CDR3 spans 14 amino acids. CDR3: CASSSSGSHYGYTF. DNA for the CDR3: TGTGCCAGCAGTTCCTCGGGGTCCCACTATGGCTACACCTTC.

The chain employs TRBV7-2 and TRBJ2-1; D gene unclear. Germline CDR1 SGHTA, CDR2 FQGNSA. The CDR3 runs 15 residues. V gave up 4 bases and J gave up 0 bases, with 10 bases separating them. The CDR3 loop reads CASSSTASSYNEQFF. The CDR3 coding sequence is TGTGCCAGCAGCTCCACTGCGAGCTCCTACAATGAGCAGTTCTTC.

This clone was seen a few times. V is TRBV4-3 and J is TRBJ2-2, with TRBD1 identical over 11 bases. CDR3 length: 17 amino acids. V lost 0 bases, J lost 6 bases, and 6 bases stayed unmatched. Germline CDR1 LGHNA, CDR2 YSLEER. This CDR3 is CASSQEWDRGEAGELFF. In DNA, the CDR3 is TGCGCCAGCAGCCAAGAGTGGGACAGGGGGGAGGCCGGGGAGCTGTTTTTT.

A word on this clone: Other DNA sequences in the sample encode the same CDR3. V is TRBV6-1 and J is TRBJ2-7; tentatively, D is TRBD1 (5 bases). CDR1 and CDR2 (germline): MNHNS, SASEGT. CDR3 size: 15 residues. V gave up 0 bases and J gave up 2 bases, with 11 bases separating them. CDR3 sequence (DNA): TGTGCCAGCAGTGAAGCGGGGCAGTTCACCTACGAGCAGTACTTC. The encoded protein is CASSEAGQFTYEQYF.

The J gene is TRBJ1-2, the V gene TRBV5-1, with TRBD1 matching over 8 bases. V was pared by 4 bases and J by 4 bases, with 6 bases of the junction left unmatched. The CDR3 length is 14 residues. Germline values: CDR1 SGHRS, CDR2 YFSETQ. CDR3 coding DNA: TGCGCCAGCAGCCCGGACAGGGCCTCCTATGGCTACACCTTC. Translation gives CASSPDRASYGYTF.

This clone was recorded a few times. The rearrangement joins TRBV4-2 to TRBJ1-2, with D tentatively TRBD1 (6 bases). Trimming removed 1 base from V and 1 base from J, with 10 bases in between. The length of the CDR3 is 15 residues. Germline V gene data show CDR1 as LGHNA and CDR2 as YNFKEQ. The CDR3 DNA reads as TGTGCCAGCAGCCAAGCGGGACACATTAACTATGGCTACACCTTC. Translating gives CASSQAGHINYGYTF.

The genes are TRBV6-1 and TRBJ2-5; tentative D call: TRBD1 (6 bases). With 0 bases removed from V and 2 bases from J, the gap between germline ends came to 10 bases. This CDR3 region has 15 residues. Germline CDR1 MNHNS, CDR2 SASEGT. The CDR3 here is CASSEALGQQETQYF. The CDR3 DNA reads TGTGCCAGCAGTGAAGCGCTCGGACAGCAAGAGACCCAGTACTTC.

CDR3 nucleotide sequence: TGTGCCAGCAGTTACAACCCGAGGGAGTATAATCAGCCCCAGCATTTT. This sequence encodes CASSYNPREYNQPQHF. V is TRBV6-2 or TRBV6-3 and J is TRBJ1-5; D not certain. The germline V gene has CDR1 MNHEY and CDR2 SVGEGT. Trimming shortened V by 2 bases and J by 4 bases, and 15 bases separated the two germline ends. The CDR3 totals 16 residues.

V is TRBV5-1 and J is TRBJ2-5, with 12 bases lining up with TRBD2. The CDR3 runs to 16 residues. Germline trimming cut 1 base from V and 4 bases from J; bases unmatched to any gene: 5. Germline lookup yields CDR1 SGHRS and CDR2 YFSETQ. The CDR3 DNA is TGCGCCAGCAGCTTGACTAGCGGGGGGTTAGGAGAGACCCAGTACTTC. The encoded protein is CASSLTSGGLGETQYF. The variable domain in full, completed from reference TRBV5-1 and TRBJ2-5, reads KAGVTQTPRYLIKTRGQQVTLSCSPISGHRSVSWYQQTPGQGLQFLFEYFSETQRNKGNFPGRFSGRQFSNSRSEMNVSTLELGDSALYLCASSLTSGGLGETQYFGPGTRLLVL.